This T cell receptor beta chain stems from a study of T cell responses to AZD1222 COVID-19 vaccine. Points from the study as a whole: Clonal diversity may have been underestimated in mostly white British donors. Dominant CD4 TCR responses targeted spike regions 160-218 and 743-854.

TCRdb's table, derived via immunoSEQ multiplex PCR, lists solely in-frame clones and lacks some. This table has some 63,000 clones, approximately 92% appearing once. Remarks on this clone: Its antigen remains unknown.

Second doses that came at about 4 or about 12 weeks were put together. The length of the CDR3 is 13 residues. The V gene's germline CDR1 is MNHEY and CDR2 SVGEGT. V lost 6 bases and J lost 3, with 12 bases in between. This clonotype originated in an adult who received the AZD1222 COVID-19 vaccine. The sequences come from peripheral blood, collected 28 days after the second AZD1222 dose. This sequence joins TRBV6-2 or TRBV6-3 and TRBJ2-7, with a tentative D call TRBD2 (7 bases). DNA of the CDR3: TGTGCCAGCAGCTGGAGGGGGGGCTACGAGCAGTACTTC. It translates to CASSWRGGYEQYF.